Below are 25 T cell receptor beta chains sequenced from a single sample in a study of OX40 agonist ivuxolimab in advanced cancers. TCRdb keeps only in-frame clones here, not all; method: immunoSEQ multiplex PCR. The repertoire includes fewer than 65,000 clones, more than 75% of them detected once, and 5% to 6% sits in the top ten. The sample was CD4+ or CD8+ T cells sorted from blood, taken in a trial of the OX40 agonist ivuxolimab. These receptors were collected from an adult with an advanced solid tumor such as melanoma, head and neck, liver or kidney cancer.

The genes are TRBV19 and TRBJ2-5, with TRBD2 matching 8 bases. With 5 bases clipped from V and 0 bases from J, the junction kept 8 bases outside the gene matches. This CDR3 has 16 residues. Germline CDR1 reads LNHDA; CDR2 reads SQIVND (reference sequence). The CDR3 reads CASSFRLAQYQETQYF. CDR3 bases: TGTGCCAGTAGTTTCCGACTAGCGCAGTACCAAGAGACCCAGTACTTC. The full variable domain, rest sourced from reference TRBV19 and TRBJ2-5, is DGGITQSPKYLFRKEGQNVTLSCEQNLNHDAMYWYRQDPGQGLRLIYYSQIVNDFQKGDIAEGYSVSREKKESFPLTVTSAQKNPTAFYLCASSFRLAQYQETQYFGPGTRLLVL.

This clone was picked up a small number of times. The genes are TRBV19 and TRBJ1-5; maybe TRBD1 (6 bases). In germline, CDR1 is LNHDA, CDR2 SQIVND (reference sequence). The CDR3 is 13 residues long. Trimming took off 5 bases at V and 5 bases at J, with 10 bases between the two ends. CDR3 residues: CASSRGLYQPQHF. Written as DNA, the CDR3 is TGTGCCAGTAGTCGGGGGCTTTATCAGCCCCAGCATTTT.

The rearrangement links TRBV29-1 to TRBJ2-7; D may correspond to TRBD1 or TRBD2 (6 bases each). CDR1 and CDR2 from the germline V gene are SQVTM and ANQGSEA. The CDR3 spans 12 residues. Trimming pared 7 bases from V and 5 bases from J, leaving 15 bases between. CDR3 sequence (DNA): TGCAGCGGGCGGGACACATGGGACGAGCAGTACTTC. This gives the protein CSGRDTWDEQYF.

The chain has TRBV6-6 and TRBJ1-5; 8 bases align to TRBD1. Germline CDR1 is MNHNY and CDR2 is SVGAGI (reference sequence). This CDR3 region has 15 residues. V trimming: 5 bases; J trimming: 3 bases; junction bases outside the gene matches: 6. The CDR3 DNA is TGTGCCAGCAGTAGCACGGACAGGGCCAATCAGCCCCAGCATTTT. This gives the protein CASSSTDRANQPQHF.

The rearrangement links TRBV7-9 to TRBJ1-5, with D perhaps TRBD1 (5 bases). The V gene's germline CDR1 is SEHNR and CDR2 FQNEAQ (reference sequence). The CDR3 has 14 amino acids. V lost 4 bases and J lost 6, with 13 bases in between. The CDR3 coding sequence is TGTGCCAGCAGCTCCTCAGGGTTAGCTCAGCCCCAGCATTTT. This translates into CASSSSGLAQPQHF.

This clone was picked up a small number of times. The rearrangement joins TRBV27 to TRBJ1-6; D call uncertain. This CDR3 has 15 amino acids. CDR1 MNHEY and CDR2 SMNVEV come from the germline V gene (reference sequence). The V and J ends lost 6 bases and 8 bases respectively, with 17 bases between them. CDR3 coding DNA: TGTGCCAGCAGGTTGTTCTCTCAAAAGGATTCACCCCTCCACTTT. Translating it yields CASRLFSQKDSPLHF.

The chain links TRBV12-5 to TRBJ2-1; 9 nucleotides match TRBD1. The length of the CDR3 is 15 residues. The germline CDR1 and CDR2 sequences are LGHNT and FRNRAP. After removal of 4 bases from V and 5 bases from J, the junction contained 6 bases not matched to a gene. The CDR3 protein is CASGSRQGGHNEQFF. The DNA for the CDR3 is TGTGCTAGTGGTTCTAGACAGGGGGGCCACAATGAGCAGTTCTTC.

This clone has only one observation. CDR3 sequence: CASSFTSGGVADTQYF. The CDR3 coding sequence is TGTGCCAGCAGCTTCACTAGCGGGGGGGTAGCAGATACGCAGTATTTT. This chain connects TRBV7-2 to TRBJ2-3; 13 bases are a match to TRBD2. The germline V gene has CDR1 SGHTA and CDR2 FQGNSA. The CDR3 is 16 residues long. The V gene end was trimmed by 3 bases and the J gene end by 4 bases; junction bases not matched to a gene: 4.

The chain links TRBV6-1 to TRBJ2-3; tentative D call: TRBD1 (5 bases). Trimming stripped 3 bases from V and 3 bases from J, with 7 bases between. The CDR3 has 13 residues. Germline V gene data show CDR1 as MNHNS and CDR2 as SASEGT. The CDR3 DNA reads TGTGCCAGCAGTGACAGGGTAACAGATACGCAGTATTTT. It specifies CASSDRVTDTQYF.

The rearrangement joins TRBV5-6 to TRBJ2-3; TRBD2 might be the D (6 bases). There are 14 residues in the CDR3. Germline CDR1 is SGHDT and CDR2 is YYEEEE. Deletions cut 1 base from V and 2 bases from J, with 8 bases between. The CDR3 DNA follows: TGTGCCAGCAGCTTGAGCGGGTACACAGATACGCAGTATTTT. This sequence encodes CASSLSGYTDTQYF.

This chain uses TRBV18 with TRBJ2-1; TRBD1 agrees at 8 bases. Trimming at V came to 5 bases and at J to 0 bases, leaving 6 bases not matched to a gene. The V gene's germline CDR1 is KGHSH and CDR2 LQKENI. The CDR3 loop spans 16 amino acids. CDR3 protein: CASSRQGRSSYNEQFF. DNA for the CDR3: TGTGCCAGCTCAAGACAGGGGAGAAGCTCCTACAATGAGCAGTTCTTC.

The chain links TRBV19 to TRBJ2-5; tentative D call: TRBD2 (5 bases). V shed 3 bases and J shed 5 bases, with 16 bases lying between them. Germline-derived CDR1 and CDR2 are LNHDA and SQIVND (reference sequence). CDR3 length: 15 amino acids. The CDR3 here is CASSILGGHTETQYF. CDR3 coding DNA: TGTGCCAGTAGTATCTTGGGCGGGCACACGGAGACCCAGTACTTC. Using reference TRBV19 and TRBJ2-5 for the parts outside the CDR3, the full variable domain is DGGITQSPKYLFRKEGQNVTLSCEQNLNHDAMYWYRQDPGQGLRLIYYSQIVNDFQKGDIAEGYSVSREKKESFPLTVTSAQKNPTAFYLCASSILGGHTETQYFGPGTRLLVL.

The rearrangement uses TRBV13 and TRBJ2-5; D could derive from TRBD1 or TRBD2 (7 bases each). This CDR3 contains 16 residues. Germline CDR1 PRHDT, CDR2 FYEKMQ (reference sequence). V was trimmed by 4 bases and J by 6 bases, leaving 21 bases between them. CDR3 residues: CASSSNGGGGLKTQYF. CDR3 bases: TGTGCCAGCAGCTCTAATGGGGGAGGGGGCCTGAAGACCCAGTACTTC.

The chain employs TRBV5-1 and TRBJ2-1; weak D call: TRBD2 (6 bases). Germline CDR1 is SGHRS and CDR2 is YFSETQ. The CDR3 is 15 amino acids. The ends were cut back, 7 bases at V and 2 bases at J, with 16 bases in the middle. In DNA form, the CDR3 reads TGCGCCAGCGATTTGGGGGGAGGCCCCTACAATGAGCAGTTCTTC. The encoded protein is CASDLGGGPYNEQFF.

In this sample, this clone turned up once. This chain links TRBV30 with TRBJ1-4; 8 nucleotides align to TRBD1. The CDR3 length is 16 residues. The V gene's germline CDR1 is GTSNPN and CDR2 SVGIG (reference sequence). The trim removed 3 bases at V and 7 bases at J, leaving 13 bases unmatched. The CDR3 nucleotides are TGTGCCTGGAGCCTACGAAGGACAGGGCAAATTGAAAAACTGTTTTTT. This codes for CAWSLRRTGQIEKLFF.

This chain joins TRBV9 and TRBJ1-5, with TRBD1 matching over 8 bases. The length of the CDR3 is 15 residues. The V gene end was trimmed by 4 bases and the J gene end by 4 bases; junction bases not matched to a gene: 7. In germline, CDR1 is SGDLS, CDR2 YYNGEE. The CDR3 DNA follows: TGTGCCAGCAGCCCTGGACAGGGCGGGAATCAGCCCCAGCATTTT. Residues: CASSPGQGGNQPQHF.

V gene TRBV28 combines with J gene TRBJ1-5, with D maybe TRBD1 (6 bases). Germline-derived CDR1 and CDR2 are MDHEN and SYDVKM. V was shortened by 6 bases and J by 1 base, with 13 bases between the two germline ends. This CDR3 spans 15 amino acids. The CDR3 sequence is CASSHRVGSNQPQHF. The CDR3 bases are TGTGCCAGCAGCCACAGGGTAGGGAGCAATCAGCCCCAGCATTTT. Based on the CDR3 plus reference TRBV28 and TRBJ1-5, the full variable domain is DVKVTQSSRYLVKRTGEKVFLECVQDMDHENMFWYRQDPGLGLRLIYFSYDVKMKEKGDIPEGYSVSREKKERFSLILESASTNQTSMYLCASSHRVGSNQPQHFGDGTRLSIL.

The chain links TRBV10-2 to TRBJ1-5; D gene uncertain. The germline V and J ends were trimmed by 5 bases and 4 bases, with 12 bases remaining between them. CDR3 length equals 14 residues. CDR1 and CDR2 (germline): WSHSY, SAAADI. CDR3 in DNA: TGCGCCAGCAGTCCTGACGGGAGAAATCAGCCCCAGCATTTT. Protein sequence: CASSPDGRNQPQHF.

The J gene is TRBJ1-2, the V gene TRBV6-6; D gene unclear. The germline gives CDR1 MNHNY, CDR2 SVGAGI (reference sequence). The length of the CDR3 is 14 residues. V lost 0 bases to trimming and J lost 4 bases, with 9 bases between them. CDR3: CASSYSLGAYGYTF. The CDR3 DNA sequence: TGTGCCAGCAGTTACTCGCTGGGCGCCTATGGCTACACCTTC.

In its sample, this clone was seen once. The rearrangement joins TRBV4-2 to TRBJ1-2, with TRBD1 matching over 7 bases. The CDR3 totals 14 residues. Germline-derived CDR1 and CDR2 are LGHNA and YNFKEQ. The junction had 4 bases not matched to a gene; V was cut back by 3 bases and J by 3 bases. The CDR3 protein is CASSQTGIDYGYTF. CDR3 coding DNA: TGTGCCAGCAGCCAGACAGGGATTGACTATGGCTACACCTTC.

The CDR3 spells CASSLNALGTQYF. CDR3 bases: TGTGCCAGCAGCTTAAACGCCTTGGGGACCCAGTACTTC. This chain uses TRBV7-2 with TRBJ2-5; D remains unclear. This CDR3 region has 13 residues. Trimming removed 2 bases at V and 7 bases at J, with 11 bases between. Germline V gene lookup returns CDR1 SGHTA and CDR2 FQGNSA.

V is TRBV18 and J is TRBJ2-7; possibly TRBD2 for D (6 bases). V lost 4 bases to trimming and J lost 2 bases, with 9 bases between them. The germline CDR1 and CDR2 sequences are KGHSH and LQKENI. The CDR3 runs to 13 residues. CDR3 bases: TGTGCCAGCTCACTAGCGGAAACCTACGAGCAGTACTTC. It is translated as CASSLAETYEQYF.

This clone appeared once. J is TRBJ1-1 and V is TRBV5-1; D ambiguous. CDR3 length: 18 residues. Trimming took 2 bases from V and 0 from J, leaving 20 bases between them. Germline CDR1 SGHRS, CDR2 YFSETQ. This chain's CDR3 is CASSFSGEGRRMNTEAFF. In nucleotides, the CDR3 is TGCGCCAGCAGCTTTTCTGGGGAAGGACGGCGCATGAACACTGAAGCTTTCTTT.

This clone was seen a handful of times. CDR3 sequence reads: CASSEANRQPQHF. CDR3 nucleotides: TGTGCCAGCAGTGAAGCGAACCGTCAGCCCCAGCATTTT. V usage is TRBV6-1 and J usage is TRBJ1-5; D ambiguous. The ends were cut back, 0 bases at V and 6 bases at J, with 6 bases in the middle. Germline V gene sequence: CDR1 MNHNS, CDR2 SASEGT. CDR3 length: 13 residues.

For this clone: The junction shows a germline mismatch at one end, possibly a read error. This chain connects TRBV18 to TRBJ1-2; 8 nucleotides align to TRBD1. This CDR3 region has 13 residues. CDR1 is KGHSH and CDR2 is LQKENI in the germline V gene. The CDR3 reads CASSPGQVVGCTF. The CDR3 nucleotides read TGTGCCAGCTCACCGGGACAGGTGGTGGGCTGCACCTTC.